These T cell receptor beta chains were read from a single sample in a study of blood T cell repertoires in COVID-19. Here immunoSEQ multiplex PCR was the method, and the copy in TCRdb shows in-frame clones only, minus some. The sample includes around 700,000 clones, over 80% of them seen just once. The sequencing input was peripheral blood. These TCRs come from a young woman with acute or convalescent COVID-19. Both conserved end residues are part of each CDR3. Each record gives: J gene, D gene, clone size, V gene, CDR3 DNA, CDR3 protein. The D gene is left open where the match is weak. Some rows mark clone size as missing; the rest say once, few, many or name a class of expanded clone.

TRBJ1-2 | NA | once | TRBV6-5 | TGTGCCAGCAGTTCTGTCGTTAACTATGGCTACACCTTC | CASSSVVNYGYTF
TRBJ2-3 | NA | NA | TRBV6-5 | TGTGCCAGCAGTTACGCCTCAGGGGTGTCAGATACGCAGTATTTT | CASSYASGVSDTQYF
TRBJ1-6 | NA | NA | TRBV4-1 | TGCGCCAGCAGCCAAGTCCTGACAGCAACTAATAATTCACCCCTCCACTTT | CASSQVLTATNNSPLHF
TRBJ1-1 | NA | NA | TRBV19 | TGTGCCAGTAGTAGTTTTCGGGGCACTGAAGCTTTCTTT | CASSSFRGTEAFF
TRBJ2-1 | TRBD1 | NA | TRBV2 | TGTGCCAGCAGTGGAGAACGACAGGGGGGCTACAATGAGCAGTTCTTC | CASSGERQGGYNEQFF
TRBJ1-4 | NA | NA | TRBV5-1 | TGCGCCAGCAGCTCCTCGGTAACAACTAATGAAAAACTGTTTTTT | CASSSSVTTNEKLFF
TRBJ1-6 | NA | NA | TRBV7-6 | TGTGCCAGCAGCTTGCGACAGGAAAATTCACCCCTCCACTTT | CASSLRQENSPLHF
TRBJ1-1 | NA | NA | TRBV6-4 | TGTGCCAGCAGTCCTCGTGGGGCGGGACGAAACACTGAAGCTTTCTTT | CASSPRGAGRNTEAFF
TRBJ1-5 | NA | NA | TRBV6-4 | TGTGCCAGCAGTACGACGGGAAGTCAGCCCCAGCATTTT | CASSTTGSQPQHF
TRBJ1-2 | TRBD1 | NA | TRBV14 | TGTGCCAGCAGCCAACAGGACAGGGGGCGTATCTATGGCTACACCTTC | CASSQQDRGRIYGYTF
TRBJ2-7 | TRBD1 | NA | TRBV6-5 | TGTGCCAGCAGTTACCGGGACAGGGGGCTCTACGAGCAGTACTTC | CASSYRDRGLYEQYF
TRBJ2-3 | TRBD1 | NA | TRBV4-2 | TGTGCCAGCAGCCAAGAAAGGGGGCAAAAGGGCACAGATACGCAGTATTTT | CASSQERGQKGTDTQYF
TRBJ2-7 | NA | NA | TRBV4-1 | TGCGCCAGCAGCCAAGGTAGGAGCTCCTACGAGCAGTACTTC | CASSQGRSSYEQYF
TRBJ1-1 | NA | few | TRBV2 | TGTGCCAGCAGTGAGAGGTTTGGCACCGGGGGGACTGAAGCTTTCTTT | CASSERFGTGGTEAFF
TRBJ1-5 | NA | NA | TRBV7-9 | TGTGCCAGCAGCTACTCTAATCAGCCCCAGCATTTT | CASSYSNQPQHF
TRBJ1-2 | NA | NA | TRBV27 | TGTGCCAGCAGTTTAAAAGGGGGTAACTATGGCTACACCTTC | CASSLKGGNYGYTF
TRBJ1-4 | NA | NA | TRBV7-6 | TGTGCCAGCAGCTTAGGGCGAGTACGGGATCCTAATGAAAAACTGTTTTTT | CASSLGRVRDPNEKLFF
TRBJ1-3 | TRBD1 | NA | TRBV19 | TGTGCCAGTAGTAGGGACAGGGACCGAGGAAACACCATATATTTT | CASSRDRDRGNTIYF
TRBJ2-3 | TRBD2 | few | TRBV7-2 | TGTGCCAGCAGGTTGAGCGGGGCCGCCGGAGATACGCAGTATTTT | CASRLSGAAGDTQYF
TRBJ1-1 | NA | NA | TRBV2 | TGTGCCAGCAGTGAAAACACAGGGGAAGCTTTCTTT | CASSENTGEAFF
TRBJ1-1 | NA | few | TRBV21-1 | TGTGCCAGCAGAGTACAGGGGTTCACTGAAGCTTTCTTT | CASRVQGFTEAFF
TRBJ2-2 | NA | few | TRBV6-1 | TGTGCCAGCAGTGAGAGGGAAACCGGGGAGCTGTTTTTT | CASSERETGELFF
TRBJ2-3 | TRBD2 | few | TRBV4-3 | TGCGCCAGCAGCCAACGACTAGCGGGGGGATATACGCAGTATTTT | CASSQRLAGGYTQYF
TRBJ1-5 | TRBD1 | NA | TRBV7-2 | TGTGCCAGCAGCCCTAGACAGGGTAATCAGCCCCAGCATTTT | CASSPRQGNQPQHF
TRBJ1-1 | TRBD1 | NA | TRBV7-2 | TGTGCCAGCACCTTTGACAGGGTGGTACGCACTGAAGCTTTCTTT | CASTFDRVVRTEAFF
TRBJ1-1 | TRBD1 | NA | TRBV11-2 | TGTGCCAGCAGCCCTCGGACAGGGTTGACTGAAGCTTTCTTT | CASSPRTGLTEAFF
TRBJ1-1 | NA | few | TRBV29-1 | TGCAGCGTTGGGAAGGGAGAGAACACTGAAGCTTTCTTT | CSVGKGENTEAFF
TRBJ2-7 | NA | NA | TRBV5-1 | TGCGCCAGCAGCATGCACATGGACAGATGGGGAACCTACGAGCAGTACTTC | CASSMHMDRWGTYEQYF
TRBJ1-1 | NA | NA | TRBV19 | TGTGCCAGTACCTGGACAGACAACACTGAAGCTTTCTTT | CASTWTDNTEAFF
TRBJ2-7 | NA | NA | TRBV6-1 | TGTGCCAGCAGTGAAAGTTGGCAGGGAGGCTCCGAGCAGTACTTC | CASSESWQGGSEQYF
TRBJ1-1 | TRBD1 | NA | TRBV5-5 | TGTGCCAGCAGCTCGGGACAGGGCACTGAAGCTTTCTTT | CASSSGQGTEAFF
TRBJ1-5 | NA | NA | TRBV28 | TGTGCCAGCAGCCCCGGCCGGGGTCAGCCCCAGCATTTT | CASSPGRGQPQHF
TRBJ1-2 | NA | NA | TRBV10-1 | TGCGCCAGCAGTGAAACAGGGAAAAGGGGAGCTAACTATGGCTACACCTTC | CASSETGKRGANYGYTF
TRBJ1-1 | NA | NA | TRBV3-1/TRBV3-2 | TGTGCCAGCAGCCCGTTTTTCCCAGGGCAGAACACTGAAGCTTTCTTT | CASSPFFPGQNTEAFF
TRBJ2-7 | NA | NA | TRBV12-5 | TGTGCTAGTGGTATTCTCTTGGGCTTGCCCTACGAGCAGTACTTC | CASGILLGLPYEQYF
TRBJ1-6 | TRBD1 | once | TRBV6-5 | TGTGCCAGCAGTTATACCGGGACAGGACATTCACCCCTCCACTTT | CASSYTGTGHSPLHF
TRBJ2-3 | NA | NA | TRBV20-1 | TGCAGTGCTAGTCTTCAGGCCACAGATACGCAGTATTTT | CSASLQATDTQYF
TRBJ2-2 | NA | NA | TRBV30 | TGTGCCTGGAGTCATGCGAGTATGAACACCGGGGAGCTGTTTTTT | CAWSHASMNTGELFF
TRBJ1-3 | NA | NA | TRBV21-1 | TGTGCCAGCAGACAGGGCTCTGGAAACACCATATATTTT | CASRQGSGNTIYF
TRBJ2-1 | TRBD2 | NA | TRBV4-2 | TGTGCCAGCAGCCAAGATGGGACTAGTGTCCCTGAGCAGTTCTTC | CASSQDGTSVPEQFF
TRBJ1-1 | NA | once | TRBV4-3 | TGCGCCAGCAGCCAAGATCAGAGGATGAACACTGAAGCTTTCTTT | CASSQDQRMNTEAFF
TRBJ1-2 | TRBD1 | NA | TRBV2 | TGTGCCAGCAGCATAAAACAGGGGGCCGTAGGCTACACCTTC | CASSIKQGAVGYTF
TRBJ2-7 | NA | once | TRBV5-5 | TGTGCCAGCAGCTTTGCAGATCACTACGAGCAGTACTTC | CASSFADHYEQYF
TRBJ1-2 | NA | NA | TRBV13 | TGTGCCAGCAGCTTAGGGGGCAGCCACTTTAACTATGGCTACACCTTC | CASSLGGSHFNYGYTF
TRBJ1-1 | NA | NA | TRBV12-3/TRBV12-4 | TGTGCCAGCAGCACCACAGTCACTGAAGCTTTCTTT | CASSTTVTEAFF
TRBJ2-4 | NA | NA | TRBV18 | TGTGCCAGCTCACCTCTGGACAGAAACATTCAGTACTTC | CASSPLDRNIQYF
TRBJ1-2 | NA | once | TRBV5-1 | TGCGCCAGCAGCTTGGATCCGGGGGGTTATGGCTACACCTTC | CASSLDPGGYGYTF
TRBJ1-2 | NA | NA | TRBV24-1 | TGTGCCACCAGTGACGGTTCTAACTATGGCTACACCTTC | CATSDGSNYGYTF
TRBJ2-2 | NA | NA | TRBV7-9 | TGTGCCAGCAGCCTCCAGGCTAACACCGGGGAGCTGTTTTTT | CASSLQANTGELFF
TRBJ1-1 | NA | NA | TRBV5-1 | TGCGCCAGCAGCGGGGGGACTGAAGCTTTCTTT | CASSGGTEAFF